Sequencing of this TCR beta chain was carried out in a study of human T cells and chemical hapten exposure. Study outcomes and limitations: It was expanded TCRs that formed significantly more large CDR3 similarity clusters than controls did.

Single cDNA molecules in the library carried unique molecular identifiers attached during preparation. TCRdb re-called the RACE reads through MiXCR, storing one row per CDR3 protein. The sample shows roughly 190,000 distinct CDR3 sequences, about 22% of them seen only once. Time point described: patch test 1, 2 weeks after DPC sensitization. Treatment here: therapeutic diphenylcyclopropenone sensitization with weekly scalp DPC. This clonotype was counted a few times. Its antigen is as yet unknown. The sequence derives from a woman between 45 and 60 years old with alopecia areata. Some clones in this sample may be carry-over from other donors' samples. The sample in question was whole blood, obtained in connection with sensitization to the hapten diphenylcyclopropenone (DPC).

CDR3 sequence (DNA): TGTGCCAGCAGCTCTAGAGGCGAGACTAGCGGCCCCTACAATGAGCAGTTCTTC. Protein product: CASSSRGETSGPYNEQFF. The V call is TRBV7-6, the J call TRBJ2-1; 9 bases are shared with TRBD2. The V gene end was trimmed by 4 bases and the J gene end by 2 bases; junction bases not matched to a gene: 12. This CDR3 spans 18 amino acids. CDR1 is SGHVS and CDR2 is FNYEAQ in the germline V gene.